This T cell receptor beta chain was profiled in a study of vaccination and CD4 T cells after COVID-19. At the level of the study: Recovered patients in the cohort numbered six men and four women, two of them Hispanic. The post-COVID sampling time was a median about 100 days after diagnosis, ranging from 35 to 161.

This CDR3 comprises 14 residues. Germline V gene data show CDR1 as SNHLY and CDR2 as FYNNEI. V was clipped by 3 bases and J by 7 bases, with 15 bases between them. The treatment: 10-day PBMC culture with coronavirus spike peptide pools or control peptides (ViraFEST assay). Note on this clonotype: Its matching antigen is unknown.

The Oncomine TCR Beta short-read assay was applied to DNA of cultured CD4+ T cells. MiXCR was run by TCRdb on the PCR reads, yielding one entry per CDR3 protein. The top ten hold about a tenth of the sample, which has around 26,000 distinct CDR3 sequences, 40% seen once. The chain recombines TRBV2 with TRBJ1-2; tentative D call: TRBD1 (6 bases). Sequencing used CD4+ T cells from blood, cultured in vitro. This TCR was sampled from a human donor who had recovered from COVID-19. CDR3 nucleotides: TGTGCCAGCAGTGATAAGGGGGGGCGGGGTGGCTACACCTTC. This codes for CASSDKGGRGGYTF.